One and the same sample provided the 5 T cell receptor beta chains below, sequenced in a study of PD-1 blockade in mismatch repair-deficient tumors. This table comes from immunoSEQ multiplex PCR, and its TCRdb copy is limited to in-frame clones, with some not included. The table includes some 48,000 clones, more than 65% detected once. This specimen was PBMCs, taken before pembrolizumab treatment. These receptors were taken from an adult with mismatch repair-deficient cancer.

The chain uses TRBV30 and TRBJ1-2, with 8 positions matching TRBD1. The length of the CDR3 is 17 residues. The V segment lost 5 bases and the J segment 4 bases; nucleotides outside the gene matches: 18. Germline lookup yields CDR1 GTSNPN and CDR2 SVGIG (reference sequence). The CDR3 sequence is CAWEVGDRPILCYGYTF. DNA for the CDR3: TGTGCCTGGGAGGTGGGGGACAGGCCTATTCTGTGCTATGGCTACACCTTC.

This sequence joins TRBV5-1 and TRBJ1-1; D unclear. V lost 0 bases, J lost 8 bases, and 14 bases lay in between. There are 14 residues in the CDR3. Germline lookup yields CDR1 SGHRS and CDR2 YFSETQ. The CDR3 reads CASSLGHKEGEAFF. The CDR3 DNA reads TGCGCCAGCAGCTTGGGACACAAGGAAGGGGAAGCTTTCTTT.

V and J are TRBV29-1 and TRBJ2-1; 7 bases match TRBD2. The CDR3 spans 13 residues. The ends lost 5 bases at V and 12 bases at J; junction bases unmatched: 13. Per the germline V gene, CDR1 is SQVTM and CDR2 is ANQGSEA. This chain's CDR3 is CSVTGGFSELQFF. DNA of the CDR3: TGCAGCGTTACGGGGGGTTTCTCGGAACTGCAGTTCTTC.

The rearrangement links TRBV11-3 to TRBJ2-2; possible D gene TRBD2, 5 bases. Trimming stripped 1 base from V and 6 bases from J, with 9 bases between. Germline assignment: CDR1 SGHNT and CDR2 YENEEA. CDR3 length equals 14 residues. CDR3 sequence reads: CASSLVSVAGELFF. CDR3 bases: TGTGCCAGCAGCTTAGTTAGCGTTGCCGGGGAGCTGTTTTTT.

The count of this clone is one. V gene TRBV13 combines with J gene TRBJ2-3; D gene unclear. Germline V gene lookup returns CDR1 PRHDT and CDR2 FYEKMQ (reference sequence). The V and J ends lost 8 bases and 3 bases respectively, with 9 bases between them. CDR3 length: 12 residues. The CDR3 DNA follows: TGTGCCAGCGGCAAGGGAACAGATACGCAGTATTTT. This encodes CASGKGTDTQYF.